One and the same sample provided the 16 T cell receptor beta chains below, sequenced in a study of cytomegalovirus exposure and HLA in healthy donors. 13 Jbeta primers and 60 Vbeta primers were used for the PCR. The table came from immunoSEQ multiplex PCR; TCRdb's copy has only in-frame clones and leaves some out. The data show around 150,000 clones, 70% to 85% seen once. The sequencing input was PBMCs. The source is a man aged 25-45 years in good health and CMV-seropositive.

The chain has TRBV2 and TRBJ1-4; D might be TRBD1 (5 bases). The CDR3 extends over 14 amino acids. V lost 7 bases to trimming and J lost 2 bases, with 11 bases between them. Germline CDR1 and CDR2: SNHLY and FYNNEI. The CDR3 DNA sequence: TGTGCCAGCATTTATGGGGGGACTAATGAAAAACTGTTTTTT. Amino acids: CASIYGGTNEKLFF.

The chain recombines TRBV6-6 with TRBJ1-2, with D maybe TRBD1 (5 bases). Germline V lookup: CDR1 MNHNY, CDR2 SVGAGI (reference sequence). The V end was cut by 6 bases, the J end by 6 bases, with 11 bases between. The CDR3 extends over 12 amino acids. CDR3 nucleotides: TGTGCCAGCAGCCCTTGGGGCGATGGCTACACCTTC. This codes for CASSPWGDGYTF.

This CDR3 reads CASSVPRGTDTQYF. In DNA, the CDR3 is TGCGCCAGCAGTGTGCCGAGGGGCACAGATACGCAGTATTTT. The J gene is TRBJ2-3, the V gene TRBV5-1, with D maybe TRBD2 (5 bases). This CDR3 comprises 14 residues. The V end was cut by 5 bases, the J end by 1 base, with 11 bases between. Per the germline V gene, CDR1 is SGHRS and CDR2 is YFSETQ.

The CDR3 nucleotides read TGTGCCAGCAGTTCCCCCGGGGGCAATCAGCCCCAGCATTTT. Protein: CASSSPGGNQPQHF. The rearrangement joins TRBV5-5 to TRBJ1-5; D remains ambiguous. V gave up 5 bases and J gave up 2 bases, with 11 bases separating them. Germline loops: CDR1 SGHKS, CDR2 YYEKEE (reference sequence). The CDR3 extends over 14 amino acids.

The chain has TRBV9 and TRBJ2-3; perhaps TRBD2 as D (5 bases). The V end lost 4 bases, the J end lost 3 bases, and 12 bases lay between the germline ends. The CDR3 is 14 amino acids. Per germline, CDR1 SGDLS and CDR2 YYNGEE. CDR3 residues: CASSLSPGTDTQYF. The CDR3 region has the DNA TGTGCCAGCAGCCTCTCCCCGGGGACAGATACGCAGTATTTT.

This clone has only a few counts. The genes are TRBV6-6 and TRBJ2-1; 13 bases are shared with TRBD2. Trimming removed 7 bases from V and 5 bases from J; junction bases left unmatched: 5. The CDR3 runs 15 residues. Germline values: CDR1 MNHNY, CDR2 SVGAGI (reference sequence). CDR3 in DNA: TGTGCCAGCAATTCCGGACTAGCGGGGGACAATGAGCAGTTCTTC. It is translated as CASNSGLAGDNEQFF.

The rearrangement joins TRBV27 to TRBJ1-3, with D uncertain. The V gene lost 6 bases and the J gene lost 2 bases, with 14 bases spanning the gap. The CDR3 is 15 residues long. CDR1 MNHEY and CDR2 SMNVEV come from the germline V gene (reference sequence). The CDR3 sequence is CASSERENPGNTIYF. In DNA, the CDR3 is TGTGCCAGCAGCGAAAGGGAGAACCCTGGAAACACCATATATTTT.

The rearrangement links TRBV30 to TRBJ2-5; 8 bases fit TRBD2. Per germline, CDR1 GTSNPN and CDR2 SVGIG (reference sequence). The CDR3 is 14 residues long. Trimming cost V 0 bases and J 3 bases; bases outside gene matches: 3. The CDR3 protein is CAWSVGGGKETQYF. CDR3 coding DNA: TGTGCCTGGAGTGTCGGGGGGGGGAAAGAGACCCAGTACTTC.

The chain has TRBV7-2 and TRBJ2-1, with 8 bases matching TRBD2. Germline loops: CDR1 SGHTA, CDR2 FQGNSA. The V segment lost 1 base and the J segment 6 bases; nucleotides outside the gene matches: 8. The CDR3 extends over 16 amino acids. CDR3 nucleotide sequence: TGTGCCAGCAGCTTAGTTCGGCTAGCGGGCACCAATGAGCAGTTCTTC. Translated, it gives CASSLVRLAGTNEQFF.

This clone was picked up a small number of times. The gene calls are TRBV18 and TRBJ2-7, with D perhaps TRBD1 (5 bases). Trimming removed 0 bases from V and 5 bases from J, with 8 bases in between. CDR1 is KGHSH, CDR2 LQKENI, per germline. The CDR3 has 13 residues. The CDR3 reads CASSPPSGHEQYF. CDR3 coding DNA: TGTGCCAGCTCACCACCGTCAGGGCACGAGCAGTACTTC.

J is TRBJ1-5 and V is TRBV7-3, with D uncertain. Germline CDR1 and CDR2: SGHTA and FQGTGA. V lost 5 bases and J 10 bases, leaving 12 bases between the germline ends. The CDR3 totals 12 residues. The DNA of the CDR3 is TGTGCCAGCAGCCTAGGAGAAGGACCCCAGCATTTT. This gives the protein CASSLGEGPQHF.

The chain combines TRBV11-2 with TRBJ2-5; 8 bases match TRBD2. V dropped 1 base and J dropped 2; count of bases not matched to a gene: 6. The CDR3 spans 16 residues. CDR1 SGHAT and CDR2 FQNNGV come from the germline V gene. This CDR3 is CASSLADRGGQETQYF. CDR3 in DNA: TGTGCCAGCAGCTTAGCCGATCGGGGGGGTCAAGAGACCCAGTACTTC.

The CDR3 sequence is CASSQDASGGSQYF. The CDR3, as DNA: TGCGCCAGCAGCCAAGATGCATCAGGGGGATCGCAGTACTTC. This sequence joins TRBV4-3 and TRBJ2-7, with 7 bases fitting TRBD1. CDR3 length equals 14 residues. CDR1 is LGHNA and CDR2 is YSLEER in the germline V gene. V trimming: 0 bases; J trimming: 9 bases; junction bases outside the gene matches: 8.

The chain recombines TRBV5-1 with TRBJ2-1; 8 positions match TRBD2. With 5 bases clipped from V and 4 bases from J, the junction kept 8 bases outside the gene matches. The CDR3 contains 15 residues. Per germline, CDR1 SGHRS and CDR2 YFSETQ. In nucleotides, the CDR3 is TGCGCCAGCAGTTTGACGGGGGGGGCGTACAATGAGCAGTTCTTC. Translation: CASSLTGGAYNEQFF.

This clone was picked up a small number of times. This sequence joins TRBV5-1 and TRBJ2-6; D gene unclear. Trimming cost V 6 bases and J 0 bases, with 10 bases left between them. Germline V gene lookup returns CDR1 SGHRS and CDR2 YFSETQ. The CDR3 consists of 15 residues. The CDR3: CASTRRYSGANVLTF. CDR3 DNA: TGCGCCAGCACCCGGAGATACTCTGGGGCCAACGTCCTGACTTTC.

The CDR3 here is CASSLAGPTGGDYGYTF. Here the CDR3 DNA reads TGCGCCAGCAGCTTGGCCGGCCCGACAGGAGGAGACTATGGCTACACCTTC. The chain recombines TRBV5-1 with TRBJ1-2; weak D call: TRBD1 (6 bases). Germline lookup yields CDR1 SGHRS and CDR2 YFSETQ. The V end lost 0 bases, the J end lost 3 bases, and 18 bases lay between the germline ends. The CDR3 totals 17 residues.